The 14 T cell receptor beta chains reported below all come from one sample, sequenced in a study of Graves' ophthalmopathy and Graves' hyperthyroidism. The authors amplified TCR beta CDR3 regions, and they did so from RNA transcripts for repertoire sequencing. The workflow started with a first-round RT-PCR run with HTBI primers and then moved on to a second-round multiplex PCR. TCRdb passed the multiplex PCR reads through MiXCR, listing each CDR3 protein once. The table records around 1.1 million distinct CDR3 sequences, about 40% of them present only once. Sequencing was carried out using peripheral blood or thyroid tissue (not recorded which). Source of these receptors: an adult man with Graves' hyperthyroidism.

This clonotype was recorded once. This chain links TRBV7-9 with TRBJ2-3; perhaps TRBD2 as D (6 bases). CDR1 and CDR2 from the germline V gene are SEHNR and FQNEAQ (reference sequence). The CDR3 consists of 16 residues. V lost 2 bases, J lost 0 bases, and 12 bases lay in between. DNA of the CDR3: TGTGCCAGCAGCTTACTGCTAGCGAGAAGCACAGATACGCAGTATTTT. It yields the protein CASSLLLARSTDTQYF.

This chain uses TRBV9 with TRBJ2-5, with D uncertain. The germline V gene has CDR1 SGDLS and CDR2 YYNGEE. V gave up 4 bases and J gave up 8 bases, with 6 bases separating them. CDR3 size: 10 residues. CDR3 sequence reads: CASSLHTQYF. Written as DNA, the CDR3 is TGTGCCAGCAGCCTCCATACCCAGTACTTC.

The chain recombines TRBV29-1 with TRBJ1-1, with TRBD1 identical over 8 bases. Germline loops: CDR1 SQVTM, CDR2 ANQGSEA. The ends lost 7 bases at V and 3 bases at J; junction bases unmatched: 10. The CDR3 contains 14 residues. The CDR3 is CSGGVGQGYTEAFF. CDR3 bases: TGCAGCGGCGGCGTCGGACAGGGATACACTGAAGCTTTCTTT.

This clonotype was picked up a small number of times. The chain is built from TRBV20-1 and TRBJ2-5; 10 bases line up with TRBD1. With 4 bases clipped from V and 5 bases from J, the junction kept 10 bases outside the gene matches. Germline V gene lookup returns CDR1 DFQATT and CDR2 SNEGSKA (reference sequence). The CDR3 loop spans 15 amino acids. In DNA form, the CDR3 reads TGCAGTGCTATCCAAACGACAGGGGGCGGCGAGACCCAGTACTTC. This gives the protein CSAIQTTGGGETQYF.

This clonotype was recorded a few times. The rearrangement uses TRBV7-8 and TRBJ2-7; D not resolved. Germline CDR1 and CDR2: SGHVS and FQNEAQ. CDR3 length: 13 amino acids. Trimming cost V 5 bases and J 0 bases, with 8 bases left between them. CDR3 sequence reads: CASSRVLSYEQYF. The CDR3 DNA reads TGTGCCAGCAGCAGGGTACTCTCCTACGAGCAGTACTTC.

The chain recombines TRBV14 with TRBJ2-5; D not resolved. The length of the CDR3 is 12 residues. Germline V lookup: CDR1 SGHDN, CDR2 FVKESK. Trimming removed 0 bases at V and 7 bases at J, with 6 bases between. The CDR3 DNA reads TGTGCCAGCAGCCAAGATTGGGGGACCCAGTACTTC. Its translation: CASSQDWGTQYF.

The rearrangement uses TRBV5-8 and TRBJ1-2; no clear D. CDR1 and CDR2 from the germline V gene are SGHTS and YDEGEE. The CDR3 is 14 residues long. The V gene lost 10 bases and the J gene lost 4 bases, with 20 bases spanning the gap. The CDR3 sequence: CAWSNEGIRYGYTF. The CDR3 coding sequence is TGTGCCTGGAGTAACGAGGGAATACGCTATGGCTACACCTTC.

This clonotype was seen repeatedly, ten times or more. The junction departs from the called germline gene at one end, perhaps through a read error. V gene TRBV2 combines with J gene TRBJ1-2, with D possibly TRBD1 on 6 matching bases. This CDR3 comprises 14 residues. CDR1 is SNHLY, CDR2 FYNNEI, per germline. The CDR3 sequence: CASSEANNRESSRF. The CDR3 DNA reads TGTGCCAGCAGTGAAGCGAATAACAGGGAATCTTCCCGCTTC.

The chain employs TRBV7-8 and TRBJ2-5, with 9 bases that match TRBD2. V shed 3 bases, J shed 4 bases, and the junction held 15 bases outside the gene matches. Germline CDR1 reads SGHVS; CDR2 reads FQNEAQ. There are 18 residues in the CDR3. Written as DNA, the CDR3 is TGTGCCAGCAGCTTTTTTCCATCCGGCGGGAGGGCCCGAGAGACCCAGTACTTC. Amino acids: CASSFFPSGGRARETQYF. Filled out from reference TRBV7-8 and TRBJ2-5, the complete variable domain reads GAGVSQSPRYKVAKRGQDVALRCDPISGHVSLFWYQQALGQGPEFLTYFQNEAQLDKSGLPSDRFFAERPEGSVSTLKIQRTQQEDSAVYLCASSFFPSGGRARETQYFGPGTRLLVL.

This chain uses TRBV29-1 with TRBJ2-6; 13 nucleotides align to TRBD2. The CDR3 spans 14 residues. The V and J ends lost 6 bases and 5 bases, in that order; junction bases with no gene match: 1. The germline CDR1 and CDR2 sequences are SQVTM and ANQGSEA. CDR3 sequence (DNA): TGCAGCGTGGGGACTAGCGGGAGGGCCAACGTCCTGACTTTC. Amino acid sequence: CSVGTSGRANVLTF.

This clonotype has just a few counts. The CDR3 loop is CASRSPGTVYGYTF. DNA of the CDR3: TGTGCCAGTAGATCCCCCGGGACAGTCTATGGCTACACCTTC. The rearrangement uses TRBV19 and TRBJ1-2, with 7 bases lining up with TRBD1. With V trimmed by 6 bases and J by 4 bases, 8 bases remained unmatched. The CDR3 totals 14 residues. Germline V CDR1 and CDR2: LNHDA, SQIVND (reference sequence). The full variable domain, with the rest looked up from reference TRBV19 and TRBJ1-2, is DGGITQSPKYLFRKEGQNVTLSCEQNLNHDAMYWYRQDPGQGLRLIYYSQIVNDFQKGDIAEGYSVSREKKESFPLTVTSAQKNPTAFYLCASRSPGTVYGYTFGSGTRLTVV.

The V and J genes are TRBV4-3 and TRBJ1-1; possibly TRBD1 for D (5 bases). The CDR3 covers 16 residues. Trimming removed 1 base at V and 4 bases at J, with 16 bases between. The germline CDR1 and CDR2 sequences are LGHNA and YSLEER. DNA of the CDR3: TGCGCCAGCAGCCAAGGCTCTCAGGGCTTGAGCACTGAAGCTTTCTTT. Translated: CASSQGSQGLSTEAFF.

CDR3 protein: CASSPLGVEQYF. CDR3 sequence (DNA): TGTGCCAGCTCACCTTTGGGCGTCGAGCAGTACTTC. This chain connects TRBV18 to TRBJ2-7; D is unclear. This CDR3 region has 12 residues. V gave up 3 bases and J gave up 6 bases, with 9 bases separating them. The germline V gene encodes CDR1 KGHSH and CDR2 LQKENI.

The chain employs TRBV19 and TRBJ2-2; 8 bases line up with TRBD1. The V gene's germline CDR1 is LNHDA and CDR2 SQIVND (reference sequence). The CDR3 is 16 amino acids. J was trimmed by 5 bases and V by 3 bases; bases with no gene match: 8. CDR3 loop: CASSIWTGWWTGELFF. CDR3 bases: TGTGCCAGTAGTATCTGGACAGGGTGGTGGACCGGGGAGCTGTTTTTT.